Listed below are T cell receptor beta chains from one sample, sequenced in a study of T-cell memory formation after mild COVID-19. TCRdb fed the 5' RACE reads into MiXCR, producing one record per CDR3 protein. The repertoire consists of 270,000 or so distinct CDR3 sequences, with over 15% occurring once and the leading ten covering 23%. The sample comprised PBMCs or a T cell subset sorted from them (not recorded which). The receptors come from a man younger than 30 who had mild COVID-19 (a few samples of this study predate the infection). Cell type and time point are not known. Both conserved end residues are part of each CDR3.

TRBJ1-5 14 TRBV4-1 CASSRGSGNQPQHF
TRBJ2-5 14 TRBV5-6 CASSSYRGQETQYF
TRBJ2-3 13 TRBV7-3 CASSSRPADTQYF
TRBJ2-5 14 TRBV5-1 CASGGQGALETQYF
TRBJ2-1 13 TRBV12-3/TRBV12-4 CASSPGTADEQFF
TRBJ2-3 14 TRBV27 CASSLGGGGDTQYF
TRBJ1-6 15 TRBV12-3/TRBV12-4 CASSFDRGRHSPLHF
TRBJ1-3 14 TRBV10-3 CAIRTDRGSNTIYF
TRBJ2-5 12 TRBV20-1 CSALSEWETQYF
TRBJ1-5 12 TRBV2 CASGRGRQPQHF
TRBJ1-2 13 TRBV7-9 CASSLEGAWSYTF
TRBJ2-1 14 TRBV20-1 CSARRLQGLNEQFF
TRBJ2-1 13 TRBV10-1 CASRPLVGDEQFF
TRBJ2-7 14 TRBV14 CASSPDRFPYEQYF
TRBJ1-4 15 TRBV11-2 CASSWRGPTNEKLFF
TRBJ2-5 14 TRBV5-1 CASSLESGAVDQYF
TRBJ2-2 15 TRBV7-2 CASSPSGGNTGELFF
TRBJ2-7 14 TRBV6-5 CASRVDRGFGEQYF
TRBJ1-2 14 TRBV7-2 CASTSLDNDPGYTF
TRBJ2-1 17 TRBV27 CASSAGTGVPPHNEQFF
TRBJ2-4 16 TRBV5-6 CASSLTGGSRENIQYF
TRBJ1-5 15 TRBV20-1 CSAREVAGYNQPQHF
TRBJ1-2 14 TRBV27 CASSLSIEAGGYTF
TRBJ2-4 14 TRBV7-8 CASSLRERSDIQYF
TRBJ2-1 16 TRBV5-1 CASSWAGTSGGDEQFF
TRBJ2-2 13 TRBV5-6 CASTWGPTGELFF
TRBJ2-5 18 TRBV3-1 CASSWGLAGGPGGETQYF
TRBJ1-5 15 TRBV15 CATSGDRISNQPQHF
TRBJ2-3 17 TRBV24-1 CATSDFPQGTLTDTQYF
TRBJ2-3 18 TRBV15 CATSREGVRWPGTDTQYF
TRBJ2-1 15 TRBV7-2 CASSLGIGRIVEQFF
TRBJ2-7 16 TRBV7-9 CASSPGDQGYPYEQYF
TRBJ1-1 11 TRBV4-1 CASSQDLEAFF
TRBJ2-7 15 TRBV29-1 CSGLWGDRGIYEQYF
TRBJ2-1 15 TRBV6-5 CASRPQGGGYNEQFF
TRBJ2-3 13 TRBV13 CASSSRGFGTQYF
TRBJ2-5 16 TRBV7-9 CASRPGGWDNQETQYF
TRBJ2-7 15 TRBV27 CASSLSNPRAGEQYF
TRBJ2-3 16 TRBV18 CASSPLGTSSADTQYF
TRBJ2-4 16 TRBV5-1 CASSVDSGTGINIQYF
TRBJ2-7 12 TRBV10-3 CAISDRAYEQYF
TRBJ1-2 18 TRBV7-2 CASSLVTSSRRTGGGYTF
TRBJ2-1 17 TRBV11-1 CASSLGPSGTDLNEQFF
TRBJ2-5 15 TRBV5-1 CASSPQTGDQETQYF
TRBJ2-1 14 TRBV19 CASSTGQGNNEQFF
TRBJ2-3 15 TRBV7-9 CASTGPGGSTDTQYF
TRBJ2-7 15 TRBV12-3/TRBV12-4 CASSSSDRSSYEQYF
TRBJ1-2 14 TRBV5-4 CASNWGTGAYGYTF
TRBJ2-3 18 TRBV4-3 CASSQYLGGASRPDTQYF
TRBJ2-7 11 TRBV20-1 CSARTQYEQYF
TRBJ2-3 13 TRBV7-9 CASQVGPTDTQYF
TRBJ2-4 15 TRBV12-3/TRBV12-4 CASNAGVLAKNIQYF
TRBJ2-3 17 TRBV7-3 CASSPKQGTSVTDTQYF
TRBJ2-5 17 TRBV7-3 CASSCSVRRWIQETQYF
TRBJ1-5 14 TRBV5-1 CASSLAGNNQPQHF